A single T cell receptor beta chain is shown here with its context. This CDR3 is 14 amino acids long. The V and J ends lost 4 bases and 2 bases respectively, with 15 bases between them. Germline loops: CDR1 SQVTM, CDR2 ANQGSEA. Generated by immunoSEQ multiplex PCR, the TCRdb table keeps only in-frame clones and is missing some. The sample carries some 260,000 clones, 88% recorded once. The sample originates from a study of blood T cell repertoires in COVID-19. The overall study: The United States, Italy and Spain provided the acute and convalescent COVID-19 samples.

Sequenced: peripheral blood. The TCR originated in a woman in her thirties or forties who had recovered from COVID-19. The chain is built from TRBV29-1 and TRBJ2-7, with D tentatively TRBD1 (5 bases). The CDR3 reads CSVVKGAGTYEQYF. In DNA, the CDR3 is TGCAGCGTTGTAAAGGGCGCAGGGACCTACGAGCAGTACTTC.